The clone carrying this TCR beta chain was seen once. The antigen remains undetermined. Second doses at about 4 or about 12 weeks were pooled. This specimen belongs to a study of T cell responses to AZD1222 COVID-19 vaccine. Libraries were prepared by immunoSEQ multiplex PCR; TCRdb keeps only in-frame clonotypes and omits some of them. In the table there are about 86,000 clones, about nine tenths of which are singletons. General study results and limits: Only 5 or 6 individuals given AZD1222 were seropositive at baseline. The study found Spike-specific TCR breadth and depth rose after two AZD1222 doses. Vaccine-related CD4 TCRs covered spike, predominating at 160-218 and 743-854.

CDR1 is SGHVS and CDR2 is FQNEAQ in the germline V gene. The CDR3 has 17 amino acids. V was cut by 4 bases and J by 2 bases, with 17 bases left in between. The TCR was taken from an adult who received the AZD1222 COVID-19 vaccine. The sample was peripheral blood, taken 28 days after the second AZD1222 dose. This rearrangement joins TRBV7-8 to TRBJ2-2; TRBD2 is a possible D gene (6 bases). The CDR3 DNA is TGTGCCAGCAGCTACCGGATGGCGGGAACAAACACCGGGGAGCTGTTTTTT. Translated: CASSYRMAGTNTGELFF.